This TCR beta chain was recorded in a study of tumor-infiltrating lymphocytes in oesophageal squamous cell carcinoma. This clonotype appeared many times. In TCRdb, the PCR reads were re-called with MiXCR into one record per CDR3 protein. The sample includes about 25,000 distinct CDR3 sequences, roughly 40% of them seen just once. The V end was cut by 0 bases, the J end by 7 bases, with 16 bases between. The CDR3 length is 15 residues. Germline V gene lookup returns CDR1 MNHNY and CDR2 SVGAGI (reference sequence). The chain has TRBV6-6 and TRBJ2-7; D is unresolved. The sample taken for sequencing was esophageal tumor tissue. The TCR was taken from a male donor with esophageal squamous cell carcinoma. CDR3 residues: CASSYSRRLYNEQYF. The CDR3 DNA reads as TGTGCCAGCAGTTACTCGCGCAGGCTCTACAATGAGCAGTACTTC.